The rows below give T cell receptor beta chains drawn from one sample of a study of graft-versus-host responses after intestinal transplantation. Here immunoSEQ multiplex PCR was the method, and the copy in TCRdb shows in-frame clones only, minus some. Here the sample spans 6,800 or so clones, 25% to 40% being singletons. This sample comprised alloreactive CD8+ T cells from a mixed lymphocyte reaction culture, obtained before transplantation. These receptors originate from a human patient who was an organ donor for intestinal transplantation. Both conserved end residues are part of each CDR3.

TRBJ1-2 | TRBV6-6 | CASSYPQGATGYGYTF
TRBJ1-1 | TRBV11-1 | CASSLSGLSGRAEAFF
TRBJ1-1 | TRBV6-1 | CASTSGVNTEAFF
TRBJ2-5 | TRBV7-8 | CASSLRPFAGKAETQYF
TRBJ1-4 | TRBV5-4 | CASKRAEKLFF
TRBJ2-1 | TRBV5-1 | CASSWPRDRAGNEQFF
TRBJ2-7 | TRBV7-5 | CASSPGSPSYEQYF
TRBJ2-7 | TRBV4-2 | CASSYGTPESDPYEQYF
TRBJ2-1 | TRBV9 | CASSANNEQFF
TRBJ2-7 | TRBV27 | CASSPGTGDYEQYF
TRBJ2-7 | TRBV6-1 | CASSSAGTSGHEQYF
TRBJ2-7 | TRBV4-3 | CASSLLASSYEQYF
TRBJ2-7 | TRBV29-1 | CSVGSGQGSPGGYEQYF
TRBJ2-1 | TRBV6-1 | CASSEGTGYNEQFF
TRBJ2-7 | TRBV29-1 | CSVPGLNSYEQYF
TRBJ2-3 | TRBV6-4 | CASSDSMSGGRCTDTQYF
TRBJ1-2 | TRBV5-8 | CASSLTGLNYGYTF
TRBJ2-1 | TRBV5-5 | CASSFRTGSVHEQFF
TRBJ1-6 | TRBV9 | CASSLGGSPLHF
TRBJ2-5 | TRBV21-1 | CASSIPQETQYF
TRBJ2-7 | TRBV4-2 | CASSQDPHDRLLAGGPDEQYF
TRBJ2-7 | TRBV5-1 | CASSLGDTGDEQYF
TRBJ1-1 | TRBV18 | CASSPQLRGRNTEAFF
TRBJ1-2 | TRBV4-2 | CASSLMGPVWDYGYTF
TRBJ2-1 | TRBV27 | CAKRTSGGTSWIF
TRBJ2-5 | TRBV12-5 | CASGLGVGQETQYF
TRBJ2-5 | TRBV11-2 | CASSPHPGQGGVETQYF
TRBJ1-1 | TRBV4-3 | CASSQDNTTEAFF
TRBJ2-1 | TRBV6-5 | CASSLAGFYNEQFF
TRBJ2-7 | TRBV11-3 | CASSSTGTGSHEQYF
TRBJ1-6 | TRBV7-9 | CASSSRGHSPLHF
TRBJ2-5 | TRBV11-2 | CASSALRGPRGDQETQYF
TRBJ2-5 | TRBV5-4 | CASSFFGGSETQYF
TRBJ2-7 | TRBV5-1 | CASSLVFGRLYEQYF
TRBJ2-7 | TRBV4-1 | CASSQDRVRRGPYEQYF
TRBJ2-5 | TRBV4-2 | CASSPVGGGPTETQYF
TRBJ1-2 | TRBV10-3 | CAITHGSHYGYTF
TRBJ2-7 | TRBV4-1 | CASSQLAGGPEQYF
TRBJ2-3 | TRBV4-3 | CASSQVTNVPDTQYF
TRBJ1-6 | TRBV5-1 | CASGRDRGLALHF
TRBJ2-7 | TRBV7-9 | CASSLEARANYEQYF
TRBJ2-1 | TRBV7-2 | CASSSTSGAVDNEQFF
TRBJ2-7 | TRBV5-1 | CASSLAADFSYEQYF
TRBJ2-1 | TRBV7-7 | CAGAEAGGPDNEQFF
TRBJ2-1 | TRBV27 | CASSRNEQFF
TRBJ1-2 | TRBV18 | CASSPVGRYGYTF
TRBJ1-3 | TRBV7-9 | CASSQPPDSGNTIYF
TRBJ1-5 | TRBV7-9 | CASSLSATGDQADQPQHF
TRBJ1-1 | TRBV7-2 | CASSLSGLSGRAEAFF
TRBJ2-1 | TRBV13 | CASSLTNEQFF
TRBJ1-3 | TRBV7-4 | CASSSKPGASGNTIYF
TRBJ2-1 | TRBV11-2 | CASKRSEGQFF